The sequence of this T cell receptor beta chain was determined in a study of blood T cell repertoires in COVID-19 (dated by TCRdb to the early 2020s). With regard to the full study: The collaborator samples originated in the United States, Italy and Spain and spanned the acute and convalescent phases of COVID-19. The prospective study material was composed of cDNA or gDNA derived from T cells, B-cell-depleted T cells, or PBMCs. The dataset comprised deeply sampled blood TCRbeta repertoires from subjects exposed to, actively infected with, or recovered from COVID-19. A freely available public database, intended as a resource for researchers studying the immune response to SARS-CoV-2, is where the repertoires were released. The samples were drawn from two sources: the first 160 participants of the ongoing ImmuneRACE study, and some 1,300 subjects contributed by 6 global collaborators. Sample metadata almost always included a de-identified subject ID, COVID-19 status, age in years and sex. Where available, HLA class I and class II types were obtained from metadata supplied by the sample provider rather than from assay-based typing. What the work shows at the level of the full study, not this receptor alone: Clinical and demographic metadata were provided uncurated, with the amount varying by source and participant.

In the prospective study, participants were about 18 to 100 years old, resided in about two dozen geographic areas of the United States, and were enrolled through a virtual design. In the prospective study, participants were assigned to cohorts based on the clinical history participants reported in a screening survey and a study questionnaire. A participant counted as exposed if, within 2 weeks of entering the study, that participant had been in contact with someone who had a PCR-confirmed or clinician-diagnosed COVID-19 case. Each participant in the prospective study had whole blood, serum and a nasopharyngeal or oropharyngeal swab collected by mobile phlebotomists. Participants in the prospective study had the option to provide additional blood draws and questionnaires over a 2-month period. Before DNA extraction, blood samples from the prospective study were shipped at room temperature or frozen.

In this sample, this clone turned up once. Its antigen is not yet known. No base quality values were provided; no much bigger clone lies one nucleotide off. TCRbeta CDR3 regions were amplified from genomic DNA using the immunoSEQ Assay, a bias-controlled multiplex PCR. In the original analysis: The number of nucleated cells in each sample was estimated by amplification of reference gene primers within the assay. To quantify the absolute abundance of each unique TCRbeta CDR3 rearrangement, sequence reads were collapsed and filtered. For each sample, productive Simpson clonality was calculated by taking the square root of Simpson's diversity index across productive rearrangements. TCRdb took over this immuneACCESS table, retaining in-frame rearrangements with V and J assigned. Such tables are incomplete; in checked studies, under half of the missing clones stem from an unresolved V gene, and the remainder is unexplained. V, J and clone size were drawn from that table, and D and trimming were deduced from the DNA. Present in this sample are around 160,000 clones, 84% of which were seen just once. The ten most abundant clones make up 5% to 7% of the sample.

From the cysteine up to the phenylalanine, the CDR3 has a length of 13 residues. The sequence is cut down to CDR3 DNA, 39 bases in frame from base 1. In the germline V gene, CDR1 corresponds to SGHDN and CDR2 to FVKESK. From V the trimming removes 6 bases and from J it removes 5 bases, while the gene matches leave 5 bases of the junction unaccounted for. Recombination joined TRBV14 with TRBJ1-1, with 8 middle bases fitting TRBD1. Sequencing was carried out using PBMCs or T cells enriched from blood (not recorded which). The sequence was collected from a woman in her 50s who had been exposed to COVID-19. The CDR3 amino acid sequence is: CASSDRGWTEAFF. The nucleotide sequence reads as follows: TGTGCCAGCAGTGACAGGGGATGGACTGAAGCTTTCTTT.